This T cell receptor beta chain originates from a study of blood T cell repertoires in COVID-19. Study in general: Specimens from acute and convalescent COVID-19 originated in the United States, Italy and Spain. The analysed material was cDNA or gDNA that came from T cells, B-cell-depleted T cells, or PBMCs.

V was cut by 5 bases and J by 4 bases, with 17 bases left in between. The CDR3 contains 15 residues. Germline CDR1 ENHRY, CDR2 SYGVKD. Enrolled through a virtual design, the participants were between roughly 18 and 89 years of age and came from 24 US areas. In the authors' workflow: Amplification of reference gene primers provided the estimated nucleated cell counts. Data came from immunoSEQ multiplex PCR; TCRdb stores just in-frame clones and leaves some out. Clone size and the V and J calls come from that table; the DNA yielded D and trimming. The sample shows fewer than 400,000 clones, under 95% of them seen only once.

Sequencing used PBMCs or T cells enriched from blood (not recorded which). The J gene is TRBJ2-5, the V gene TRBV10-3; D possibly corresponds to TRBD2 (6 bases). The sequence was obtained from a woman aged 25 to 39 who had recovered from COVID-19. Here the CDR3 reads CAISFTGTGVETQYF. CDR3 in DNA: TGTGCCATCAGTTTTACCGGGACTGGTGTAGAGACCCAGTACTTC.